The clone carrying this T cell receptor beta chain was observed once. This sample was taken from a study of T cells in localized non-small cell lung cancer. This table comes from immunoSEQ multiplex PCR, and its TCRdb copy is limited to in-frame clones, with some not included. The repertoire holds approximately 30,000 clones, with approximately 86% as singletons. Germline V gene lookup returns CDR1 SEHNR and CDR2 FQNEAQ (reference sequence). V was pared by 4 bases and J by 2 bases, with 3 bases of the junction left unmatched. The CDR3 length is 16 residues. The clonotype was recovered from a woman aged 40-69 years with stage III lung adenocarcinoma. The chain carries TRBV7-9 and TRBJ2-3; 13 bases align to TRBD2. The sequences come from peripheral blood mononuclear cells, collected before any cancer treatment. DNA for the CDR3: TGTGCCAGCAGCTCGGGGACTAGCGGGGTCACAGATACGCAGTATTTT. Encoded protein: CASSSGTSGVTDTQYF.